This T cell receptor beta chain was found in a study of Ad26.COV2.S vaccination and SARS-CoV-2 variants. Treatment reported: some 20 received Ad26.COV2.S at low or high dose, single or two shots; 5 received placebo; per-sample allocation not given. Sampling happened 63 days after the first vaccine or placebo injection. The data were produced by immunoSEQ multiplex PCR, yet TCRdb's version contains in-frame clones alone and is incomplete. This table has around 450,000 clones, roughly nine tenths appearing once. Germline V lookup: CDR1 DFQATT, CDR2 SNEGSKA (reference sequence). The CDR3 covers 13 residues. With V trimmed by 3 bases and J by 7 bases, 2 bases remained unmatched.

The sequences come from peripheral blood, collected in a trial of Ad26.COV2.S vaccine versus placebo. V usage is TRBV20-1 and J usage is TRBJ1-3; 11 bases match TRBD1. This receptor was taken from a person aged 18-60 years who received the Ad26.COV2.S COVID-19 vaccine or a placebo. DNA for the CDR3: TGCAGTGCTAGTGGACAGGGGGCTAACACCATATATTTT. Translation gives CSASGQGANTIYF.